This T cell receptor (beta chain) was sequenced during a study of Graves' ophthalmopathy and Graves' hyperthyroidism. Study-wide points: Blood shared most expanded thyroid clonotypes above 0.001 frequency.

PBMCs were isolated by Ficoll-Paque density gradient centrifugation, using roughly 10 ml of fresh peripheral blood as the starting material. The CDR3 is 15 amino acids. Germline V CDR1 and CDR2: LNHNV, YYDKDF (reference sequence). Between the trimmed V and J ends, which lost 0 bases and 5 bases, there was a span of 13 bases. RNA transcripts yielded amplified TCR beta CDR3 regions. RT-PCR in the first round used HTBI primers; a second-round multiplex PCR followed. TCRdb reanalysed the multiplex PCR reads using MiXCR and keeps one entry per CDR3 protein. The sample consists of 740,000 or so distinct CDR3 sequences, approximately 40% of them appearing once. This clonotype was picked up many times. Its antigen remains unknown.

Sequenced input: peripheral blood. V gene TRBV15 combines with J gene TRBJ1-1; D is unclear. The receptor was derived from an adult man with Graves' ophthalmopathy. The CDR3 sequence is CATSREVVGKTEAFF. The CDR3 coding sequence is TGTGCCACCAGCAGAGAGGTTGTCGGGAAAACTGAAGCTTTCTTT.